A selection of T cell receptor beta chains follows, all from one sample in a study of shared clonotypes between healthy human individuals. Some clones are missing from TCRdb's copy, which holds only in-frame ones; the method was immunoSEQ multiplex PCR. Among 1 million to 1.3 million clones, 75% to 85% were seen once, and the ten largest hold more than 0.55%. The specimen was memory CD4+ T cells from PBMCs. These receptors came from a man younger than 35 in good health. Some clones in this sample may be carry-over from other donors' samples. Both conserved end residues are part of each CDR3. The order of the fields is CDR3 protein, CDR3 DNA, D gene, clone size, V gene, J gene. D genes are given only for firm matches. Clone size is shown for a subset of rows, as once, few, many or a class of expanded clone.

CDR3: CASRPGTGNEKLFF; DNA: TGTGCCAGTAGGCCCGGGACAGGGAATGAAAAACTGTTTTTT; D: TRBD1; size: few; V: TRBV19; J: TRBJ1-4
CDR3: CASSQTSGSFTGELFF; DNA: TGTGCCAGCTCACAGACTAGCGGGAGTTTTACCGGGGAGCTGTTTTTT; D: TRBD2; size: .; V: TRBV18; J: TRBJ2-2
CDR3: CASSLLAGGPTIQETQYF; DNA: TGTGCCAGCAGCTTACTAGCGGGAGGGCCGACTATCCAAGAGACCCAGTACTTC; D: TRBD2; size: .; V: TRBV7-8; J: TRBJ2-5
CDR3: CASSLPSGNNEQFF; DNA: TGTGCCAGCAGCTTACCTAGCGGGAATAATGAGCAGTTCTTC; D: TRBD2; size: .; V: TRBV7-6; J: TRBJ2-1
CDR3: CASSVGPGRVGTDTQYF; DNA: TGTGCCAGCAGCGTAGGCCCGGGGAGGGTCGGCACAGATACGCAGTATTTT; D: TRBD2; size: .; V: TRBV9; J: TRBJ2-3
CDR3: CASSVGGTGAYNEQFF; DNA: TGTGCCAGCAGCGTAGGAGGGACAGGGGCCTACAATGAGCAGTTCTTC; D: TRBD1; size: .; V: TRBV9; J: TRBJ2-1
CDR3: CASSYSSTVGNTQYF; DNA: TGTGCCAGCAGTTACTCGAGTACGGTTGGGAATACGCAGTATTTT; D: .; size: .; V: TRBV6-5; J: TRBJ2-3
CDR3: CASSSGTSGSPDAQYF; DNA: TGCGCCAGCAGCTCTGGGACTAGCGGGAGTCCAGATGCGCAGTATTTT; D: TRBD2; size: .; V: TRBV5-1; J: TRBJ2-3
CDR3: CASSFSGTVNTEAFF; DNA: TGCGCCAGCAGCTTTTCCGGGACGGTGAACACTGAAGCTTTCTTT; D: .; size: .; V: TRBV5-1; J: TRBJ1-1
CDR3: CASSLPTSGRNNEQFF; DNA: TGCGCCAGCAGCTTACCGACTAGCGGGAGGAACAATGAGCAGTTCTTC; D: TRBD2; size: .; V: TRBV5-1; J: TRBJ2-1
CDR3: CASSRQGFDYGYTF; DNA: TGTGCCAGTAGCCGACAGGGATTCGACTATGGCTACACCTTC; D: TRBD1; size: .; V: TRBV19; J: TRBJ1-2
CDR3: CASSFHQETQYF; DNA: TGTGCCAGCAGCTTTCACCAAGAGACCCAGTACTTC; D: .; size: .; V: TRBV5-8; J: TRBJ2-5
CDR3: CASSPGRPPYEQYF; DNA: TGTGCCAGCAGCCCGGGGCGCCCCCCCTACGAGCAGTACTTC; D: .; size: .; V: TRBV7-3; J: TRBJ2-7
CDR3: CASSLGVDTYEQYF; DNA: TGTGCCAGCAGCTTAGGAGTCGATACCTACGAGCAGTACTTC; D: .; size: .; V: TRBV7-2; J: TRBJ2-7
CDR3: CASTPGTSGASHTDTQYF; DNA: TGTGCCAGCACCCCAGGGACTAGCGGAGCGTCACACACAGATACGCAGTATTTT; D: TRBD2; size: .; V: TRBV9; J: TRBJ2-3
CDR3: CASSFETATNYGYTF; DNA: TGCGCCAGCAGCTTCGAGACAGCTACTAACTATGGCTACACCTTC; D: .; size: .; V: TRBV4-1; J: TRBJ1-2
CDR3: CATSRGPLTGGLNYGYTF; DNA: TGTGCCACCAGCAGAGGGCCTTTGACAGGGGGCCTTAACTATGGCTACACCTTC; D: TRBD1; size: .; V: TRBV15; J: TRBJ1-2
CDR3: CASSSALRDEQFF; DNA: TGTGCCAGCAGCTCAGCCCTTAGGGATGAGCAGTTCTTC; D: .; size: .; V: TRBV5-4; J: TRBJ2-1
CDR3: CASSERSPVNEQFF; DNA: TGTGCCAGCAGTGAACGCAGTCCAGTCAATGAGCAGTTCTTC; D: .; size: .; V: TRBV2; J: TRBJ2-1
CDR3: CASKGGQIQETQYF; DNA: TGTGCCAGTAAGGGGGGACAGATCCAAGAGACCCAGTACTTC; D: .; size: .; V: TRBV27; J: TRBJ2-5
CDR3: CASSQGGLAGGPGTGELFF; DNA: TGCGCCAGCAGCCAAGGAGGACTAGCGGGAGGGCCGGGTACCGGGGAGCTGTTTTTT; D: TRBD2; size: .; V: TRBV4-3; J: TRBJ2-2
CDR3: CASSVGVNYGYTF; DNA: TGTGCCAGCAGCGTGGGGGTAAACTATGGCTACACCTTC; D: .; size: .; V: TRBV9; J: TRBJ1-2
CDR3: CASSEPGQGAYEQYF; DNA: TGTGCCAGCAGTGAGCCGGGACAGGGGGCTTACGAGCAGTACTTC; D: TRBD1; size: .; V: TRBV28; J: TRBJ2-7
CDR3: CASSSESGLLAQF; DNA: TGTGCCAGCAGCTCCGAATCGGGACTGCTTGCTCAGTTT; D: .; size: .; V: TRBV7-9; J: TRBJ2-3
CDR3: CSVCGQALNTEAFF; DNA: TGCAGCGTCTGTGGGCAGGCACTAAACACTGAAGCTTTCTTT; D: .; size: .; V: TRBV29-1; J: TRBJ1-1
CDR3: CASSLDSGTGGRGYTF; DNA: TGTGCCAGCAGCCTAGATTCCGGGACAGGGGGCCGGGGCTACACCTTC; D: TRBD1; size: .; V: TRBV7-2; J: TRBJ1-2
CDR3: CASSYDTQGRTEAFF; DNA: TGCGCCAGCAGTTATGATACACAGGGTAGAACTGAAGCTTTCTTT; D: .; size: .; V: TRBV5-1; J: TRBJ1-1
CDR3: CASSQGQGVADTQYF; DNA: TGCGCCAGCAGCCAAGGCCAGGGGGTTGCAGATACGCAGTATTTT; D: TRBD1; size: once; V: TRBV4-1; J: TRBJ2-3
CDR3: CASSFQRWGSEQYF; DNA: TGTGCCAGCAGTTTCCAGAGGTGGGGGAGCGAGCAGTACTTC; D: .; size: .; V: TRBV6-5; J: TRBJ2-7
CDR3: CASSFNGGTTFF; DNA: TGTGCCAGCAGTTTTAACGGGGGGACAACTTTCTTT; D: .; size: many; V: TRBV6-5; J: TRBJ1-1
CDR3: CASSLSGAAYNEQFF; DNA: TGTGCCAGCAGTCTCTCGGGAGCGGCCTACAATGAGCAGTTCTTC; D: .; size: few; V: TRBV6-6; J: TRBJ2-1
CDR3: CASSGPWTASNQPQHF; DNA: TGTGCCAGCAGTGGTCCTTGGACAGCTAGCAATCAGCCCCAGCATTTT; D: .; size: .; V: TRBV6-1; J: TRBJ1-5
CDR3: CSVRTGTGNSYEQYF; DNA: TGCAGCGTTCGTACCGGGACAGGGAATTCCTACGAGCAGTACTTC; D: TRBD1; size: .; V: TRBV29-1; J: TRBJ2-7
CDR3: CASASGGPNYEQYF; DNA: TGCGCCAGCGCGTCAGGAGGGCCCAATTACGAGCAGTACTTC; D: .; size: .; V: TRBV4-1; J: TRBJ2-7
CDR3: CASSTRQEGTEAFF; DNA: TGTGCCAGCAGCACCCGACAGGAAGGAACTGAAGCTTTCTTT; D: .; size: .; V: TRBV9; J: TRBJ1-1
CDR3: CASAQESGGPGSYNEQFF; DNA: TGTGCCAGCGCCCAAGAGAGCGGGGGGCCCGGCTCCTACAATGAGCAGTTCTTC; D: TRBD2; size: .; V: TRBV11-3; J: TRBJ2-1
CDR3: CASSLDALPVYF; DNA: TGTGCCAGCAGCTTGGACGCCCTGCCGGTGTATTTT; D: .; size: .; V: TRBV5-4; J: TRBJ2-3
CDR3: CASSPEAGYTGELFF; DNA: TGTGCCAGCTCACCTGAAGCAGGTTACACCGGGGAGCTGTTTTTT; D: .; size: .; V: TRBV18; J: TRBJ2-2
CDR3: CASSERPRGTDTQYF; DNA: TGTGCCAGCAGTGAACGCCCCCGGGGCACAGATACGCAGTATTTT; D: .; size: .; V: TRBV25-1; J: TRBJ2-3
CDR3: CASSKRGDSVSLLIRLQHF; DNA: TGTGCCAGCAGCAAACGGGGGGACAGCGTATCCCTCCTAATCAGGCTCCAGCATTTT; D: .; size: .; V: TRBV21-1; J: TRBJ1-5
CDR3: CASSESGDTQYF; DNA: TGTGCCAGCAGCGAAAGTGGTGATACGCAGTATTTT; D: .; size: .; V: TRBV2; J: TRBJ2-3
CDR3: CASRWTSGRRRTDTQYF; DNA: TGTGCCAGCAGATGGACTAGCGGTAGAAGGCGCACAGATACGCAGTATTTT; D: TRBD2; size: .; V: TRBV28; J: TRBJ2-3
CDR3: CASSVLVGREETQYF; DNA: TGTGCCAGCAGTGTCCTGGTCGGTAGGGAAGAGACCCAGTACTTC; D: .; size: .; V: TRBV2; J: TRBJ2-5
CDR3: CASSEAGRPYEKLFF; DNA: TGTGCCAGCAGTGAAGCAGGCAGACCCTATGAAAAACTGTTTTTT; D: .; size: .; V: TRBV6-1; J: TRBJ1-4
CDR3: CASSKGQGNTEAFF; DNA: TGTGCCAGCAGTAAGGGGCAGGGGAACACTGAAGCTTTCTTT; D: .; size: few; V: TRBV9; J: TRBJ1-1
CDR3: CASSLTRVGRDEQYF; DNA: TGTGCCAGCAGTTTAACCCGGGTGGGCAGGGACGAGCAGTACTTC; D: .; size: .; V: TRBV27; J: TRBJ2-7
CDR3: CASRSPGQGTDTQYF; DNA: TGTGCCAGCAGGTCGCCGGGACAGGGAACAGATACGCAGTATTTT; D: TRBD1; size: .; V: TRBV7-2; J: TRBJ2-3
CDR3: CASGPRGAVQPQHF; DNA: TGTGCCAGCGGTCCAAGGGGGGCGGTTCAGCCCCAGCATTTT; D: .; size: .; V: TRBV28; J: TRBJ1-5
CDR3: CASSLGAGASGSRSDTQYF; DNA: TGTGCCAGCAGTTTAGGGGCAGGGGCTAGCGGGAGTAGGTCAGATACGCAGTATTTT; D: TRBD2; size: .; V: TRBV27; J: TRBJ2-3
CDR3: CASSQDWQPWGYTF; DNA: TGTGCCAGCAGCCAAGATTGGCAGCCGTGGGGCTACACCTTC; D: .; size: .; V: TRBV14; J: TRBJ1-2
CDR3: CASSLDGANTEAFF; DNA: TGCGCCAGCAGCTTGGACGGGGCGAACACTGAAGCTTTCTTT; D: .; size: .; V: TRBV5-1; J: TRBJ1-1
CDR3: CASSPGQDGNTIYF; DNA: TGTGCCAGCTCACCAGGACAGGACGGAAACACCATATATTTT; D: TRBD1; size: .; V: TRBV18; J: TRBJ1-3
CDR3: CASSRDREGLPTRSSYEQYF; DNA: TGTGCCAGCAGCCGCGACCGGGAGGGCCTCCCAACAAGGTCCTCCTACGAGCAGTACTTC; D: TRBD2; size: .; V: TRBV5-4; J: TRBJ2-7
CDR3: CAIGWDRGEAFF; DNA: TGTGCCATCGGTTGGGACAGGGGTGAAGCTTTCTTT; D: TRBD1; size: .; V: TRBV10-3; J: TRBJ1-1
CDR3: CASSLGLAGRETQYF; DNA: TGTGCCAGCAGCTTAGGCCTAGCGGGGCGAGAGACCCAGTACTTC; D: TRBD2; size: .; V: TRBV7-2; J: TRBJ2-5